This TCR beta chain was retrieved from a study of T cells in Graves' hyperthyroidism and ophthalmopathy (dated by TCRdb to about 2019). Regarding the study in general: Peripheral blood was sampled at the time of initial diagnosis, prior to any treatment. To identify distinguishing TCR V-J signatures, a discovery cohort of about 100 patients was used, comprising some 45 with Graves' ophthalmopathy and some 57 with stable Graves' hyperthyroidism. An independent validation cohort of around 19 hyperthyroidism patients and roughly 16 patients who later progressed to ophthalmopathy tested prospective prediction of ophthalmopathy. The 100 or so discovery patients were divided at random into training and test sets in a 7:3 ratio. Thyroid tissue and blood T-cell repertoires from about six Graves' hyperthyroidism patients were also compared in the study. Once sampling was done, hyperthyroidism patients were given methimazole at a starting dose of 30 mg daily, whereas ophthalmopathy patients were given high-dose intravenous methylprednisolone. According to the paper, TCR Vbeta CDR3 sequencing was carried out on over 130 peripheral blood samples, which came from fewer than 50 ophthalmopathy, fewer than 80 hyperthyroidism and approximately 17 progressor patients. Study-wide conclusions, independent of this receptor: In cross-validation, a model built on a 13 V-J signature told ophthalmopathy apart from stable hyperthyroidism with approximately 91% sensitivity and around 83% specificity, and in testing the same model reached 80%/75%. In validation, the model predicted progression to ophthalmopathy a median of roughly six months before onset, with about 71% sensitivity and around 76% specificity. Sample size was not statistically predetermined, and investigators were not blinded to group allocation. Most expanded thyroid clonotypes (frequency above 0.001) were also detected in blood, suggesting blood repertoires may reflect thyroid immune responses.

The TCR beta CDR3 regions were amplified from RNA transcripts. A first-round RT-PCR of the TCR CDR3 used the HTBI primer set with the Qiagen OneStep RT-PCR kit. Libraries were constructed in a second round of multiplex PCR, after which size selection and purification were performed. Sequencing of the libraries was done on an Illumina HiSeq2000 using paired-end 100 bp reads. Per the authors' processing: Raw data were processed with SOAPnuke, discarding reads with adapters, uncalled bases, mean Phred below 15, or no exact constant-primer or identifier match. High-quality paired reads were merged using COPE v1.2.5, and each unique nucleotide sequence was defined as a clonotype. Clonotypes were aligned to IMGT TRBV, TRBD and TRBJ reference segments using MiTCR v1.1. The analysis included only V-J combinations with a frequency above 0.0001, which together covered roughly 99% of the repertoires. The TCS score was defined as the ratio of F50 (clonal expansion) to E x V (chaos), calculated using BLOSUM62-based TCRdist between CDR3 peptides within each V-J. Welch's t-statistics and random forest reduced several hundred V-J features to 13, which were used in a naive Bayes classifier (R e1071). The public sequencing data were trimmed at Q25 with fastp and processed into clonotypes with MiXCR by TCRdb, which kept only in-frame beta chains. Under each unique CDR3 protein, matching rows form one entry showing the most common genes and DNA. TCRdb's processing, not the authors' own work, is the source of the V and J calls. The sample has hundreds of thousands of distinct CDR3 sequences on record, around a sixth of them singletons. The ten largest clones add up to roughly a sixth of the sample.

This clonotype was recorded at least ten times. Its recognized antigen is unknown. Per-nucleotide qualities are absent, and no much larger clonotype sits a single base away. V drops 1 base and J drops 3 bases, leaving 13 bases in between. In the germline V gene (reference sequence), CDR1 corresponds to DFQATT and CDR2 to SNEGSKA. Spanning cysteine to phenylalanine, the CDR3 consists of 14 amino acids. Kept here is only the CDR3 DNA, which spans 42 bases and is read in frame from base 1. Hyperthyroidism patients were aged 18 to 65 years and newly diagnosed, with disease duration of less than 2 months. The study excluded patients with uncontrolled infections, other autoimmune diseases, pregnancy or lactation. Clinical symptoms, serum thyroxine and TRAb, thyroid ultrasound, and orbital computed tomography formed the basis for the diagnoses. Blood from progressor patients was drawn when they were first diagnosed with hyperthyroidism, before any ophthalmopathy symptoms appeared. PBMCs were separated from 8 to 10 ml of fresh peripheral blood using Ficoll-Paque density gradient centrifugation. Progressor patients were initially diagnosed with Graves' hyperthyroidism and developed ophthalmopathy during follow-up. Trizol reagent was used to extract total RNA, and RNA quality was then checked on an Agilent 2100 Bioanalyzer.

Specimen: blood. In this chain, TRBV20-1 is recombined with TRBJ2-7, and TRBD2 may be the D gene, going by 6 matching bases. The source of this sequence is a woman between 50 and 59 years old with Graves' hyperthyroidism that later progressed to Graves' ophthalmopathy. The CDR3 region reads CSARGGAGSYEQYF. The sequenced DNA is TGCAGTGCTAGAGGGGGCGCGGGGAGCTACGAGCAGTACTTC.